The 14 T cell receptor beta chains below all came from one sample that was sequenced in a study of blood T cell repertoires in COVID-19. The protocol was immunoSEQ multiplex PCR, while the TCRdb copy is restricted to in-frame clones and leaves out a portion. The table shows 350,000 to 400,000 clones, with more than 75% occurring only once. The material sequenced was PBMCs or T cells enriched from blood (not recorded which). The receptors were gathered from a woman aged 25 to 39 with acute COVID-19.

The rearrangement joins TRBV7-9 to TRBJ1-6; 9 bases line up with TRBD1. Trimming removed 1 base from V and 5 bases from J; junction bases left unmatched: 3. The CDR3 spans 16 residues. Germline-derived CDR1 and CDR2 are SEHNR and FQNEAQ (reference sequence). CDR3 nucleotide sequence: TGTGCCAGCAGCTTAGGGGGGACAGGGAATAATTCACCCCTCCACTTT. Protein sequence: CASSLGGTGNNSPLHF.

This chain connects TRBV3-1 (or the pseudogene TRBV3-2) to TRBJ1-1; D ambiguous. The CDR3 length is 16 residues. Trimming took off 0 bases at V and 5 bases at J, with 16 bases between the two ends. Germline V gene sequence: CDR1 LGHDT, CDR2 YNNKEL (reference sequence). CDR3 residues: CASSQDERAPGTEAFF. CDR3 bases: TGTGCCAGCAGCCAAGATGAACGGGCCCCGGGGACTGAAGCTTTCTTT.

The chain links TRBV29-1 to TRBJ2-7; 7 nucleotides line up with TRBD2. The CDR3 contains 11 residues. The trim removed 5 bases at V and 3 bases at J, leaving 1 base unmatched. Germline loops: CDR1 SQVTM, CDR2 ANQGSEA. The CDR3 here is CSVSSGYEQYF. In DNA, the CDR3 is TGCAGCGTTTCTAGCGGCTACGAGCAGTACTTC.

The J gene is TRBJ2-6, the V gene TRBV19, with 8 bases aligning to TRBD1. Germline V gives CDR1 LNHDA, CDR2 SQIVND (reference sequence). Trimming at V came to 5 bases and at J to 2 bases, leaving 2 bases not matched to a gene. The CDR3 contains 15 residues. The DNA for the CDR3 is TGTGCCAGTAGTTTACAGGGGGCTGGGGCCAACGTCCTGACTTTC. This codes for CASSLQGAGANVLTF.

This clone appeared a single time. V usage is TRBV6-5 and J usage is TRBJ1-1; D ambiguous. The germline V gene has CDR1 MNHEY and CDR2 SVGAGI. Trimming pared 4 bases from V and 2 bases from J, leaving 8 bases between. The CDR3 totals 13 residues. The CDR3: CASSSGLNTEAFF. Written as DNA, the CDR3 is TGTGCCAGCAGTTCAGGACTCAACACTGAAGCTTTCTTT.

In nucleotides, the CDR3 is TGTGCCAGCAGCGTAGAAATTAGGGGCACTGAAGCTTTCTTT. It translates to CASSVEIRGTEAFF. The chain is built from TRBV9 and TRBJ1-1, with D perhaps matching TRBD1 (5 bases). The CDR3 has 14 amino acids. The V end lost 0 bases, the J end lost 4 bases, and 10 bases lay between the germline ends. Per germline, CDR1 SGDLS and CDR2 YYNGEE.

The chain employs TRBV10-2 and TRBJ1-6; D perhaps matches TRBD1 (6 bases). This CDR3 has 15 residues. CDR1 WSHSY and CDR2 SAAADI come from the germline V gene. Trimming stripped 5 bases from V and 13 bases from J, with 21 bases between. The CDR3 region has the DNA TGCGCCAGCAGTAATTTGGAACAGGGAGGGATCCCCCTCCACTTT. Protein: CASSNLEQGGIPLHF.

V and J are TRBV5-5 and TRBJ2-7, with 7 bases identical to TRBD1. With 0 bases clipped from V and 0 bases from J, the junction kept 3 bases outside the gene matches. CDR1 and CDR2 from the germline V gene are SGHKS and YYEKEE (reference sequence). This CDR3 has 15 residues. The CDR3 loop reads CASSLEAGGSYEQYF. DNA of the CDR3: TGTGCCAGCAGCTTGGAGGCAGGGGGCTCCTACGAGCAGTACTTC.

In its sample, this clone was seen once. The chain employs TRBV19 and TRBJ1-2, with no clear D. V was pared by 1 base and J by 8 bases, with 14 bases between. The CDR3 contains 14 residues. Germline-derived CDR1 and CDR2 are LNHDA and SQIVND (reference sequence). The CDR3 spells CASSIVRGGGGYTF. In nucleotides, the CDR3 is TGTGCCAGTAGTATAGTAAGAGGCGGAGGGGGCTACACCTTC.

The chain has TRBV21-1 and TRBJ1-1; TRBD1 is the table's D call and was not checked against the DNA. TRBV21-1 is labeled a pseudogene. CDR3 size: 11 residues. CDR3 bases: TGTGCCAGGCAGGGTGGGTTGGAGGCTTTCTTT. Encoded protein: CARQGGLEAFF.

This rearrangement joins TRBV24-1 to TRBJ1-4; TRBD1 aligns across 9 bases. CDR1 and CDR2 from the germline V gene are KGHDR and SFDVKD. V was pared by 4 bases and J by 8 bases, with 10 bases of the junction left unmatched. The CDR3 sequence is 16 residues long. As DNA, the CDR3 is TGTGCCACCAGTGACCCCCTACAGGGGGCCAGGGAAAAACTGTTTTTT. Protein: CATSDPLQGAREKLFF.

This chain uses TRBV30 with TRBJ2-1; TRBD2 matches at 9 bases. CDR1 and CDR2 from the germline V gene are GTSNPN and SVGIG (reference sequence). V was clipped by 5 bases and J by 10 bases; unmatched bases: 12. The CDR3 is 14 amino acids. CDR3 protein: CAWHSGGAPKEQFF. The CDR3 bases are TGTGCCTGGCATAGCGGGGGAGCCCCAAAAGAGCAGTTCTTC.

In this sample, this clone turned up a few times. The chain is built from TRBV19 and TRBJ2-2; the D gene is possibly TRBD2 (6 bases). Germline CDR1 and CDR2: LNHDA and SQIVND (reference sequence). The CDR3 loop spans 15 amino acids. Trimming shortened V by 3 bases and J by 6 bases, and 14 bases separated the two germline ends. The CDR3 region is CASSIISGVAGELFF. The CDR3 DNA sequence: TGTGCCAGTAGTATCATTTCGGGGGTTGCCGGGGAGCTGTTTTTT.

The rearrangement uses TRBV29-1 and TRBJ1-3, with D perhaps TRBD1 (6 bases). Looked up from germline, CDR1 is SQVTM and CDR2 is ANQGSEA. V lost 5 bases and J 4 bases, leaving 9 bases between the germline ends. This CDR3 comprises 12 residues. The CDR3 is CSVSTGGNTIYF. Written as DNA, the CDR3 is TGCAGCGTTAGTACAGGGGGAAACACCATATATTTT.